This T cell receptor (beta chain) was captured by sequencing in a study of T cell responses to AZD1222 COVID-19 vaccine. The protocol was immunoSEQ multiplex PCR, while the TCRdb copy is restricted to in-frame clones and leaves out a portion. The sample lists more than 70,000 clones, approximately 90% occurring once. V gave up 2 bases and J gave up 2 bases, with 11 bases separating them. The CDR3 extends over 15 amino acids. The germline CDR1 and CDR2 sequences are SGHTA and FQGTGA. V is TRBV7-3 and J is TRBJ2-3; D possibly uses TRBD1 or TRBD2 (5 bases each). The source was peripheral blood, collected 28 days after the second AZD1222 dose. This receptor was obtained from an adult who received the AZD1222 COVID-19 vaccine. CDR3 sequence (DNA): TGTGCCAGCAGCTTAGGGGGAAATCCCACAGATACGCAGTATTTT. This sequence encodes CASSLGGNPTDTQYF.